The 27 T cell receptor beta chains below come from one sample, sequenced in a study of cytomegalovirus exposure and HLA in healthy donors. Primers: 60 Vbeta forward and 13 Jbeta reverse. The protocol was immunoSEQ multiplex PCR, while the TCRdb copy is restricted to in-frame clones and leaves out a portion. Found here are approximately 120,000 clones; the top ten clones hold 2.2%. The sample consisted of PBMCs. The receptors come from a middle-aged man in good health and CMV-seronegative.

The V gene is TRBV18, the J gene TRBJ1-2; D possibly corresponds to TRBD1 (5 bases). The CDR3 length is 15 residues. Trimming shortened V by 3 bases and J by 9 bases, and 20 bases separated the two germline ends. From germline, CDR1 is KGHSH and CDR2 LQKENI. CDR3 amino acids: CASSPERTTRMSYTF. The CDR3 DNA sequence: TGTGCCAGCTCACCGGAAAGGACAACCCGGATGAGCTACACCTTC.

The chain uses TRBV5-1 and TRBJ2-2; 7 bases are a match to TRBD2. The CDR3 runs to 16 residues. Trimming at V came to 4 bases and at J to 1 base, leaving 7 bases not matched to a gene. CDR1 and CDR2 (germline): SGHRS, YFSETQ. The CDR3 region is CASSILSGKNTGELFF. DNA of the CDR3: TGCGCCAGCAGCATCCTAAGCGGGAAGAACACCGGGGAGCTGTTTTTT.

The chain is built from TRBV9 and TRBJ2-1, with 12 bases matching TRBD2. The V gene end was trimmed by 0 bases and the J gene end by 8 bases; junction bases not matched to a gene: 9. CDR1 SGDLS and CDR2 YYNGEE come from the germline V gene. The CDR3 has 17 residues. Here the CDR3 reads CASSVGFALAGGDEQFF. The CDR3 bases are TGTGCCAGCAGCGTAGGTTTCGCGCTAGCGGGAGGGGATGAGCAGTTCTTC.

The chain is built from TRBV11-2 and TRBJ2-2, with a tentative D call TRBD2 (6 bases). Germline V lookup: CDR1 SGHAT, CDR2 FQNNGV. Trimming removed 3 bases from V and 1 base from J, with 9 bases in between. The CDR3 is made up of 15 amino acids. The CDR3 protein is CASSLVSGNTGELFF. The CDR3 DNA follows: TGTGCCAGCAGCTTGGTTAGCGGGAACACCGGGGAGCTGTTTTTT.

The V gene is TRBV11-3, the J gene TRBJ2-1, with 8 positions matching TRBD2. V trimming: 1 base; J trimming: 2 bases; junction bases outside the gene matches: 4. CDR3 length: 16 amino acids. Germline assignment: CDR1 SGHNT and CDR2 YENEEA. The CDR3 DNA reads TGTGCCAGCAGCTTAGTTGAACTAGCGGCCTACAATGAGCAGTTCTTC. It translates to CASSLVELAAYNEQFF.

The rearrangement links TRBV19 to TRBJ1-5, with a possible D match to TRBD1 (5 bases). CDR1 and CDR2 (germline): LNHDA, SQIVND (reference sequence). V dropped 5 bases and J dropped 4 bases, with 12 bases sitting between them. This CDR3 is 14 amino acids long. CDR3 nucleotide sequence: TGTGCCAGTAGTGGGTCGGGGGTTAATCAGCCCCAGCATTTT. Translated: CASSGSGVNQPQHF.

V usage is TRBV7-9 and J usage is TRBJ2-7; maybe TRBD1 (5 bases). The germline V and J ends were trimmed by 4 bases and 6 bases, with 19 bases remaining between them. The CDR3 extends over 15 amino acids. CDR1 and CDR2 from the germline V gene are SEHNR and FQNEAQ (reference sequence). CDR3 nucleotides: TGTGCCAGCAGCTCAGCAACCCCAGGGAAGTCCGAGCAGTACTTC. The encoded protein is CASSSATPGKSEQYF.

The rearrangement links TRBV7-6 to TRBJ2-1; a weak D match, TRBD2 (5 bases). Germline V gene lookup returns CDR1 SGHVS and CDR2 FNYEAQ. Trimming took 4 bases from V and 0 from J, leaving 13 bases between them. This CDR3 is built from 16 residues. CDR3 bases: TGTGCCAGCAGCTCCCACGAGGGCGGCTCCTACAATGAGCAGTTCTTC. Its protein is CASSSHEGGSYNEQFF.

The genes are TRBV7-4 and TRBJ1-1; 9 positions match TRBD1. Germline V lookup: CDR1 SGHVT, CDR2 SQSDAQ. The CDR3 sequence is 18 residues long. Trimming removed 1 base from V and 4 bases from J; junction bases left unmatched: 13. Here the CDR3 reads CASSLVFAGTGIFTEAFF. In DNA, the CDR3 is TGTGCCAGCAGCTTAGTCTTCGCCGGGACAGGGATCTTCACTGAAGCTTTCTTT.

CDR3 loop: CASSLDGYNQPQHF. The CDR3 DNA follows: TGTGCCAGCAGCCTCGACGGGTACAATCAGCCCCAGCATTTT. This rearrangement joins TRBV6-1 to TRBJ1-5; no firm D call. There are 14 residues in the CDR3. From germline, CDR1 is MNHNS and CDR2 SASEGT. The V end lost 6 bases, the J end lost 3 bases, and 12 bases lay between the germline ends.

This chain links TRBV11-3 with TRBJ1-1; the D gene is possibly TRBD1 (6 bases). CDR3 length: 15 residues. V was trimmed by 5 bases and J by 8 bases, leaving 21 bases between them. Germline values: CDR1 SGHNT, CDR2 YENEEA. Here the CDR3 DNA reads TGTGCCAGCAGCCCCATCTGGGACACAAAAAAAGAAGCTTTCTTT. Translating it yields CASSPIWDTKKEAFF.

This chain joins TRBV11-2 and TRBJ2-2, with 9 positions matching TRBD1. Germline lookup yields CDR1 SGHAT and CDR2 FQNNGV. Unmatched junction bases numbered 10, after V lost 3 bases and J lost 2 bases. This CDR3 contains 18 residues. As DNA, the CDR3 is TGTGCCAGCAGCTTGGAGGGCCCGGGACAGGGAAACACCGGGGAGCTGTTTTTT. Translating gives CASSLEGPGQGNTGELFF.

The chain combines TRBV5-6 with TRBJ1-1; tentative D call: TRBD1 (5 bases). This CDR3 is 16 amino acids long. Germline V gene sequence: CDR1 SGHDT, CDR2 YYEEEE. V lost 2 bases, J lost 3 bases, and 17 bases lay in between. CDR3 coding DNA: TGTGCCAGCAGCTTCGGGGGTCTAAGCTGGGACACTGAAGCTTTCTTT. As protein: CASSFGGLSWDTEAFF.

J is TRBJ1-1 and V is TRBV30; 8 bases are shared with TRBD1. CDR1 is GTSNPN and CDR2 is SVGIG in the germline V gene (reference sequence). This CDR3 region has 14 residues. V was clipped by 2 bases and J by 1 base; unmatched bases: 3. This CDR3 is CAWSRGTGNTEAFF. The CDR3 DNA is TGTGCCTGGAGTCGGGGGACAGGGAACACTGAAGCTTTCTTT.

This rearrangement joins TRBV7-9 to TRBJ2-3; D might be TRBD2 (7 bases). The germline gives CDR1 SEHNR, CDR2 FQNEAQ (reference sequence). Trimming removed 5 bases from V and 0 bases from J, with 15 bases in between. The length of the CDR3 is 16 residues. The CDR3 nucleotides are TGTGCCAGCAGCCCCGGGGGGCGGGGGAGCACAGATACGCAGTATTTT. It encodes CASSPGGRGSTDTQYF. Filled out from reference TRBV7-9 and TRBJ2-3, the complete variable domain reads DTGVSQNPRHKITKRGQNVTFRCDPISEHNRLYWYRQTLGQGPEFLTYFQNEAQLEKSRLLSDRFSAERPKGSFSTLEIQRTEQGDSAMYLCASSPGGRGSTDTQYFGPGTRLTVL.

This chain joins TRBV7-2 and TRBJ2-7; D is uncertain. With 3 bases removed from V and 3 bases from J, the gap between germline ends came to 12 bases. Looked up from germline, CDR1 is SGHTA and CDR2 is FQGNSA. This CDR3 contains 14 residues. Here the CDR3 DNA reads TGTGCCAGCAGCTTCGCTATCCGAGTCTACGAGCAGTACTTC. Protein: CASSFAIRVYEQYF. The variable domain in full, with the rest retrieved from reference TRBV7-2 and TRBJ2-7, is GAGVSQSPSNKVTEKGKDVELRCDPISGHTALYWYRQSLGQGLEFLIYFQGNSAPDKSGLPSDRFSAERTGGSVSTLTIQRTQQEDSAVYLCASSFAIRVYEQYFGPGTRLTVT.

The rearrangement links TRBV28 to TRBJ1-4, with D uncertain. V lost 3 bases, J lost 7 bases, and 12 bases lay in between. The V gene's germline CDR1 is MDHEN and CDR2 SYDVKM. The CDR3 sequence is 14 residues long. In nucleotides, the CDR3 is TGTGCCAGCAGTTTCGCTACTCTTTCTGAAAAACTGTTTTTT. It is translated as CASSFATLSEKLFF.

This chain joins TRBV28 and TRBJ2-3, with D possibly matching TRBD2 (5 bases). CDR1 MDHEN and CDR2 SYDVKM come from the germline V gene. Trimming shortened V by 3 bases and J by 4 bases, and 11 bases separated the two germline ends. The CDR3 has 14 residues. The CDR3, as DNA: TGTGCCAGCAGTTTTTCCGGGATTTCAGATACGCAGTATTTT. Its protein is CASSFSGISDTQYF.

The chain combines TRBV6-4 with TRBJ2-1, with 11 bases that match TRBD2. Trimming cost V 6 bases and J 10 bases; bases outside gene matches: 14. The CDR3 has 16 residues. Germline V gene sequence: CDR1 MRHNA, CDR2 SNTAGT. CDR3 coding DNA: TGTGCCAGCAGCCAGGCCGGGACTAGCGGCCGCCGGGAGCAGTTCTTC. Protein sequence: CASSQAGTSGRREQFF.

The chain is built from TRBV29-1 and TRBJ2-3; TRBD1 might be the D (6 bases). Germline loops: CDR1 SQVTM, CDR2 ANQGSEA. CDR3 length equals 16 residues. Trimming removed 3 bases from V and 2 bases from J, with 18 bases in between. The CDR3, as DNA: TGCAGCGTTGAGTCAATCGGGACAAGTCACACAGATACGCAGTATTTT. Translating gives CSVESIGTSHTDTQYF.

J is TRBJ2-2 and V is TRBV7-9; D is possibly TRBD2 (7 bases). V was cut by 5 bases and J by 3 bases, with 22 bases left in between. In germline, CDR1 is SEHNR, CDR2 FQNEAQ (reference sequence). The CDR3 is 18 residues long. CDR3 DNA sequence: TGTGCCAGCAGCCTAAGGGGGGGACCCTCCTCTTACACCGGGGAGCTGTTTTTT. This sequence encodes CASSLRGGPSSYTGELFF.

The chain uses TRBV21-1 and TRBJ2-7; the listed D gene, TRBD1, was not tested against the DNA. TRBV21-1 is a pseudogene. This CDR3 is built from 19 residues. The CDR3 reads CASSKGTTGGRMGDYEQYF. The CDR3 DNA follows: TGTGCCAGCAGCAAAGGGACCACAGGGGGCAGGATGGGTGATTACGAGCAGTACTTC.

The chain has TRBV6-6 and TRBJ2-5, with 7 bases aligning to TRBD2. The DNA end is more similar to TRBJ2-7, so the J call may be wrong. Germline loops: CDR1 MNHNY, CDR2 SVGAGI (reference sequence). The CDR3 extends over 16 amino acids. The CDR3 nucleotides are TGTGCCAGCAGTTACGGGGAGGGATGGGGCTCCTACGAGCAGTACTTC. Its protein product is CASSYGEGWGSYEQYF.

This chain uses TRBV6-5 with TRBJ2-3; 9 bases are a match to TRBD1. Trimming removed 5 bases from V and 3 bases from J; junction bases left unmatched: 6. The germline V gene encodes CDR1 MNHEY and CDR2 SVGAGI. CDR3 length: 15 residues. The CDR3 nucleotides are TGTGCCAGCAGTCGAGGGACAGGGCTAACAGATACGCAGTATTTT. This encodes CASSRGTGLTDTQYF.

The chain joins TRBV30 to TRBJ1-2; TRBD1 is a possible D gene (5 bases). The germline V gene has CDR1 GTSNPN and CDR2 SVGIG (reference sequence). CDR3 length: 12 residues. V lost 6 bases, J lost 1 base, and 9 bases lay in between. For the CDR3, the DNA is TGTGCCTGTTCTCAGGGTAACTATGGCTACACCTTC. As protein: CACSQGNYGYTF. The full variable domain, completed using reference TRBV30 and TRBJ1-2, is SQTIHQWPATLVQPVGSPLSLECTVEGTSNPNLYWYRQAAGRGLQLLFYSVGIGQISSEVPQNLSASRPQDRQFILSSKKLLLSDSGFYLCACSQGNYGYTFGSGTRLTVV.

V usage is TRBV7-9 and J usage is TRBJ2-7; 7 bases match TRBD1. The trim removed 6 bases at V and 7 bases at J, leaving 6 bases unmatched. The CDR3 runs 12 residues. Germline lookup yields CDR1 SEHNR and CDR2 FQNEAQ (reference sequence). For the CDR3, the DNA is TGTGCCAGCAGTTTTCGGGGACAGGAGCAGTACTTC. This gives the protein CASSFRGQEQYF. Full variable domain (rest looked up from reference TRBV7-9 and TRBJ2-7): DTGVSQNPRHKITKRGQNVTFRCDPISEHNRLYWYRQTLGQGPEFLTYFQNEAQLEKSRLLSDRFSAERPKGSFSTLEIQRTEQGDSAMYLCASSFRGQEQYFGPGTRLTVT.

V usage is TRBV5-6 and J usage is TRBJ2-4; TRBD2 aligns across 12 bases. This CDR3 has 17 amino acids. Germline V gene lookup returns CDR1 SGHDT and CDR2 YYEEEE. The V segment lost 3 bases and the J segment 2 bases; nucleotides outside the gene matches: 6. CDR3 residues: CASSSLAGGASKNIQYF. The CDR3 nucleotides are TGTGCCAGCAGCTCACTAGCGGGAGGAGCCTCCAAAAACATTCAGTACTTC.